The 19 T cell receptor beta chains in this list originate from one sample, sequenced in a study of blood T cell repertoires in COVID-19. Here immunoSEQ multiplex PCR was the method, and the copy in TCRdb shows in-frame clones only, minus some. The data hold some 150,000 clones, with 70% to 90% observed a single time. The sample consisted of peripheral blood. These receptor sequences come from a human donor in a cohort sampled during active COVID-19.

This chain connects TRBV5-1 to TRBJ2-3; TRBD1 might be the D (6 bases). Germline CDR1 and CDR2: SGHRS and YFSETQ. Trimming stripped 4 bases from V and 1 base from J, with 7 bases between. There are 13 residues in the CDR3. The CDR3 bases are TGCGCCAGCAGCCGACAGGGCACAGATACGCAGTATTTT. Its translation: CASSRQGTDTQYF.

V gene TRBV5-1 combines with J gene TRBJ2-3; possible D gene TRBD2, 5 bases. The CDR3 loop spans 15 amino acids. CDR1 is SGHRS and CDR2 is YFSETQ in the germline V gene. Trimming removed 0 bases from V and 2 bases from J, with 10 bases in between. The chain's CDR3 is CASSLVRGITDTQYF. In nucleotides, the CDR3 is TGCGCCAGCAGCTTGGTTAGAGGGATCACAGATACGCAGTATTTT. Based on the CDR3 plus reference TRBV5-1 and TRBJ2-3, the full variable domain is KAGVTQTPRYLIKTRGQQVTLSCSPISGHRSVSWYQQTPGQGLQFLFEYFSETQRNKGNFPGRFSGRQFSNSRSEMNVSTLELGDSALYLCASSLVRGITDTQYFGPGTRLTVL.

Here the CDR3 reads CASSPVGGNSPLHF. The CDR3 DNA is TGTGCCAGCAGCCCCGTGGGAGGGAATTCACCCCTCCACTTT. This chain joins TRBV5-5 and TRBJ1-6; D not resolved. Germline values: CDR1 SGHKS, CDR2 YYEKEE (reference sequence). This CDR3 contains 14 residues. V was clipped by 4 bases and J by 7 bases, with 12 bases between them. The variable domain in full, with the rest retrieved from reference TRBV5-5 and TRBJ1-6, is DAGVTQSPTHLIKTRGQQVTLRCSPISGHKSVSWYQQVLGQGPQFIFQYYEKEERGRGNFPDRFSARQFPNYSSELNVNALLLGDSALYLCASSPVGGNSPLHFGNGTRLTVT.

The chain couples TRBV4-2 to TRBJ1-2; D is undetermined. Per germline, CDR1 LGHNA and CDR2 YNFKEQ. The germline V and J ends were trimmed by 0 bases and 4 bases, with 15 bases remaining between them. The CDR3 sequence is 16 residues long. The CDR3 is CASSQDNLRRFYGYTF. CDR3 nucleotide sequence: TGTGCCAGCAGCCAAGATAACTTGCGGCGTTTCTATGGCTACACCTTC.

The table lists this clone with many counts. This chain connects TRBV2 to TRBJ1-1; D remains unclear. V was cut by 11 bases and J by 0 bases, with 13 bases left in between. Looked up from germline, CDR1 is SNHLY and CDR2 is FYNNEI. The CDR3 contains 13 residues. DNA of the CDR3: TGTGCCGGGTTGGAGCTCATGAACACTGAAGCTTTCTTT. It specifies CAGLELMNTEAFF.

The chain combines TRBV11-2 with TRBJ2-1; D is perhaps TRBD2 (6 bases). Trimming took 8 bases from V and 10 from J, leaving 15 bases between them. Germline V lookup: CDR1 SGHAT, CDR2 FQNNGV. The CDR3 has 12 residues. The CDR3 DNA is TGTGCCAGCGGCTGGGAGGTGAGGGAGCAGTTCTTC. It translates to CASGWEVREQFF.

Notes on this clone: Other nucleotide sequences in the sample specify the same CDR3. The rearrangement joins TRBV2 to TRBJ1-1; D ambiguous. Per the germline V gene, CDR1 is SNHLY and CDR2 is FYNNEI. This CDR3 region has 14 residues. V gave up 6 bases and J gave up 0 bases, with 11 bases separating them. The CDR3 spells CASSVDRLNTEAFF. The CDR3 DNA sequence: TGTGCCAGCAGCGTAGATAGATTGAACACTGAAGCTTTCTTT.

The chain links TRBV27 to TRBJ1-6; a possible D gene is TRBD1 (6 bases). The CDR3 runs to 14 residues. Per the germline V gene, CDR1 is MNHEY and CDR2 is SMNVEV (reference sequence). V shed 2 bases and J shed 6 bases, with 8 bases lying between them. CDR3 bases: TGTGCCAGCAGTTTACGCAGGGGTAATTCACCCCTCCACTTT. Translated: CASSLRRGNSPLHF.

CDR3 DNA: TGCAGTGCTAGTAGACAGGGACTCTATGGCTACACCTTC. Translating gives CSASRQGLYGYTF. The rearrangement joins TRBV20-1 to TRBJ1-2, with 7 bases aligning to TRBD1. The CDR3 loop spans 13 amino acids. Germline CDR1 and CDR2: DFQATT and SNEGSKA (reference sequence). V shed 3 bases, J shed 4 bases, and the junction held 5 bases outside the gene matches.

The J gene is TRBJ2-5, the V gene TRBV5-1; D might be TRBD2 (6 bases). V shed 1 base and J shed 5 bases, with 12 bases lying between them. This CDR3 has 14 residues. Germline CDR1 reads SGHRS; CDR2 reads YFSETQ. CDR3 residues: CASSLTSRTETQYF. CDR3 nucleotide sequence: TGCGCCAGCAGCTTGACTAGCCGGACGGAGACCCAGTACTTC.

This clone appeared once. The chain links TRBV4-1 to TRBJ1-1, with D tentatively TRBD1 (5 bases). Trimming took off 0 bases at V and 4 bases at J, with 24 bases between the two ends. Per germline, CDR1 MGHRA and CDR2 YSYEKL. The CDR3 extends over 19 amino acids. In DNA form, the CDR3 reads TGCGCCAGCAGCCAAGATCCCGTACTGGTTTCTGGGGGAGGCACTGAAGCTTTCTTT. Protein sequence: CASSQDPVLVSGGGTEAFF.

This clone appeared a few times. V usage is TRBV6-6 and J usage is TRBJ1-2; possibly TRBD1 for D (5 bases). The CDR3 runs to 12 residues. V dropped 7 bases and J dropped 3 bases, with 9 bases sitting between them. Germline loops: CDR1 MNHNY, CDR2 SVGAGI (reference sequence). CDR3 protein: CASKGADYGYTF. In DNA form, the CDR3 reads TGTGCCAGCAAAGGGGCGGACTATGGCTACACCTTC.

Written as DNA, the CDR3 is TGCGCCAGCAGAGAGGGTACCACTAATGAAAAACTGTTTTTT. Residues: CASREGTTNEKLFF. The V and J genes are TRBV5-1 and TRBJ1-4, with D hard to call. The CDR3 covers 14 residues. Trimming took off 5 bases at V and 2 bases at J, with 10 bases between the two ends. Germline values: CDR1 SGHRS, CDR2 YFSETQ.

This clone has only a few counts. The rearrangement joins TRBV29-1 to TRBJ2-5; TRBD2 matches 7 bases. CDR3 length: 14 amino acids. V trimming: 2 bases; J trimming: 4 bases; junction bases outside the gene matches: 7. Germline V gene lookup returns CDR1 SQVTM and CDR2 ANQGSEA. CDR3 DNA sequence: TGCAGCGTTGAACCTCCCCCGGGGGGAGAGACCCAGTACTTC. Its protein product is CSVEPPPGGETQYF. The full variable domain, its missing parts supplied by reference TRBV29-1 and TRBJ2-5, is SAVISQKPSRDICQRGTSLTIQCQVDSQVTMMFWYRQQPGQSLTLIATANQGSEATYESGFVIDKFPISRPNLTFSTLTVSNMSPEDSSIYLCSVEPPPGGETQYFGPGTRLLVL.

This chain joins TRBV2 and TRBJ2-7, with D possibly being TRBD2 (5 bases). This CDR3 has 15 amino acids. Trimming shortened V by 3 bases and J by 7 bases, and 19 bases separated the two germline ends. Germline V gene lookup returns CDR1 SNHLY and CDR2 FYNNEI. CDR3 DNA sequence: TGTGCCAGCAGTGAGGTTCAGTCGGCAGGCGGGGAGCAGTACTTC. It is translated as CASSEVQSAGGEQYF. The full variable domain, rest sourced from reference TRBV2 and TRBJ2-7, is EPEVTQTPSHQVTQMGQEVILRCVPISNHLYFYWYRQILGQKVEFLVSFYNNEISEKSEIFDDQFSVERPDGSNFTLKIRSTKLEDSAMYFCASSEVQSAGGEQYFGPGTRLTVT.

The rearrangement uses TRBV7-2 and TRBJ2-1, with TRBD2 matching over 9 bases. Trimming removed 4 bases from V and 3 bases from J; junction bases left unmatched: 1. The CDR3 consists of 14 residues. Germline values: CDR1 SGHTA, CDR2 FQGNSA. The CDR3 protein is CASSSSGVYNEQFF. The DNA for the CDR3 is TGTGCCAGCAGCTCTAGCGGGGTCTACAATGAGCAGTTCTTC.

The chain joins TRBV29-1 to TRBJ2-1, with TRBD2 matching 13 bases. Germline CDR1 reads SQVTM; CDR2 reads ANQGSEA. The CDR3 spans 14 residues. Germline trimming cut 3 bases from V and 7 bases from J; bases unmatched to any gene: 3. CDR3 protein: CSVERTSGGNEQFF. In DNA form, the CDR3 reads TGCAGCGTTGAGAGGACTAGCGGGGGAAATGAGCAGTTCTTC.

The CDR3 sequence is CASSLPGGIETQYF. In DNA, the CDR3 is TGTGCCAGCAGCTTACCGGGGGGGATTGAGACCCAGTACTTC. V is TRBV7-9 and J is TRBJ2-5; 8 bases map to TRBD2. Germline V gene sequence: CDR1 SEHNR, CDR2 FQNEAQ (reference sequence). J gave up 5 bases and V 2 bases, and 4 bases lay outside the gene matches. The CDR3 has 14 residues. Combining the CDR3 with reference TRBV7-9 and TRBJ2-5 gives the whole variable domain DTGVSQNPRHKITKRGQNVTFRCDPISEHNRLYWYRQTLGQGPEFLTYFQNEAQLEKSRLLSDRFSAERPKGSFSTLEIQRTEQGDSAMYLCASSLPGGIETQYFGPGTRLLVL.

This clone was seen only once. The rearrangement uses TRBV19 and TRBJ1-1; 10 positions agree with TRBD1. Germline V lookup: CDR1 LNHDA, CDR2 SQIVND (reference sequence). The V and J ends lost 5 bases and 6 bases, in that order; junction bases with no gene match: 15. The CDR3 is 17 residues long. The chain's CDR3 is CASSLSTGTGVFPEAFF. The CDR3 DNA reads as TGTGCCAGTAGTTTGTCAACCGGGACAGGGGTTTTTCCTGAAGCTTTCTTT.